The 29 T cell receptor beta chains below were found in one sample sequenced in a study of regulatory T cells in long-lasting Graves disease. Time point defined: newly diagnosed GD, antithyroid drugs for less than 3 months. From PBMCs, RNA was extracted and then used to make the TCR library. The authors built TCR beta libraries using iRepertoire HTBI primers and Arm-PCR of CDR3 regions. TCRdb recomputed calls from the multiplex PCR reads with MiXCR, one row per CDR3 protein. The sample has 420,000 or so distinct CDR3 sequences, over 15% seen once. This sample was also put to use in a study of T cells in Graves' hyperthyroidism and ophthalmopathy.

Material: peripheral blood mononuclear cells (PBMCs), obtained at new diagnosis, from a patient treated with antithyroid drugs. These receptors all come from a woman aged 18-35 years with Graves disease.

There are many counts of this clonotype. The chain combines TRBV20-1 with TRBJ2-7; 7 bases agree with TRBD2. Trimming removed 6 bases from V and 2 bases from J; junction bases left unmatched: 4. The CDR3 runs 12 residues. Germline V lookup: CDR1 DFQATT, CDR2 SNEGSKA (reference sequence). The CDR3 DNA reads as TGCAGTGCCGATAGCGGGCCCTACGAGCAGTACTTC. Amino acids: CSADSGPYEQYF.

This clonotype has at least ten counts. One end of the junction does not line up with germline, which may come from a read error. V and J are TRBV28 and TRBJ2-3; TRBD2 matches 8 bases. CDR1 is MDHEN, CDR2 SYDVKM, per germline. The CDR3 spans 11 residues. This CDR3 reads CASSHRASGFF. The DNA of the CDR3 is TGTGCCAGCAGTCATAGGGCTAGCGGGTTTTTT.

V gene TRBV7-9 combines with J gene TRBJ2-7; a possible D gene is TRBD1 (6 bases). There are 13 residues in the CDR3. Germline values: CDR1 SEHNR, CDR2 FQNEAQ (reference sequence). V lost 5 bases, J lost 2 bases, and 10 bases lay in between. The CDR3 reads CASSRTETYEQYF. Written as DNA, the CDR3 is TGTGCCAGCAGCCGGACAGAAACCTACGAGCAGTACTTC. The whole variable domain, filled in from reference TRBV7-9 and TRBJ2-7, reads DTGVSQNPRHKITKRGQNVTFRCDPISEHNRLYWYRQTLGQGPEFLTYFQNEAQLEKSRLLSDRFSAERPKGSFSTLEIQRTEQGDSAMYLCASSRTETYEQYFGPGTRLTVT.

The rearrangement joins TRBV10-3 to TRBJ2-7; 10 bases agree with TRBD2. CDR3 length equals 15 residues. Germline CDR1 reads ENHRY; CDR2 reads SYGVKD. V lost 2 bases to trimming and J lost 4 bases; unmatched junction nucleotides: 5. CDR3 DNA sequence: TGTGCCATCAGTGAGACTAGCGGGAATTTGTACGAGCAGTACTTC. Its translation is CAISETSGNLYEQYF.

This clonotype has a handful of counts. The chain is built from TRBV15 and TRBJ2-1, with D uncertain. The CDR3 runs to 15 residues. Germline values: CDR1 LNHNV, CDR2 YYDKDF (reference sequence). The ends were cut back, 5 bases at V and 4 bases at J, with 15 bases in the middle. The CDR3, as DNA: TGTGCCACCAGCCTCTGGCTGGCCGATTACAATGAGCAGTTCTTC. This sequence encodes CATSLWLADYNEQFF.

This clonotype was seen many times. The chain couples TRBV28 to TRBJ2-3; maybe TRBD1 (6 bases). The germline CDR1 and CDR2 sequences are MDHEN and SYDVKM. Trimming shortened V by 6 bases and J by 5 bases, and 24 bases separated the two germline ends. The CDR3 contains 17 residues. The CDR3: CASRPSPGQGHLDTQYF. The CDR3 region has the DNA TGTGCCAGCAGACCAAGCCCCGGGCAGGGGCATTTAGATACGCAGTATTTT. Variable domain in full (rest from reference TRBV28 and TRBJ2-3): DVKVTQSSRYLVKRTGEKVFLECVQDMDHENMFWYRQDPGLGLRLIYFSYDVKMKEKGDIPEGYSVSREKKERFSLILESASTNQTSMYLCASRPSPGQGHLDTQYFGPGTRLTVL.

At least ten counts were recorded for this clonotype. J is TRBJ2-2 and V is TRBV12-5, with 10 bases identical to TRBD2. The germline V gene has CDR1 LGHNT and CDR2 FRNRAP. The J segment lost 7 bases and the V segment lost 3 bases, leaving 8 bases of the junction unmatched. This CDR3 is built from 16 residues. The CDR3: CASGFFLAGVVGELFF. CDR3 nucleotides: TGTGCTAGTGGTTTTTTTCTAGCGGGAGTTGTCGGGGAGCTGTTTTTT.

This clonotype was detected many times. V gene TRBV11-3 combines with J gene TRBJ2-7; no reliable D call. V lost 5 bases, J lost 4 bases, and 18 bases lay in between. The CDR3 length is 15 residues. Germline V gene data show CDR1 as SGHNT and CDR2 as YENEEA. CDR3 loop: CASSKPGPQNYEQYF. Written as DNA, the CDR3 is TGTGCCAGCAGCAAACCCGGGCCGCAAAATTACGAGCAGTACTTC.

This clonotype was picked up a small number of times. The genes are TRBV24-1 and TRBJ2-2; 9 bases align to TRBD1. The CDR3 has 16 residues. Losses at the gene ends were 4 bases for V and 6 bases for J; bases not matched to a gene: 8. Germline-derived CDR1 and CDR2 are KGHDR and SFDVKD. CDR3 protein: CATSERRDRVSGELFF. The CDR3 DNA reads TGTGCCACCAGTGAACGCCGGGACAGGGTGTCCGGGGAGCTGTTTTTT.

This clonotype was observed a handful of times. The CDR3 region is CATSDRARFDEQFF. CDR3 coding DNA: TGTGCCACCAGTGATCGAGCTAGGTTCGATGAGCAGTTCTTC. The rearrangement uses TRBV24-1 and TRBJ2-1; D gene ambiguous. The V end lost 3 bases, the J end lost 8 bases, and 13 bases lay between the germline ends. CDR1 is KGHDR and CDR2 is SFDVKD in the germline V gene. This CDR3 is 14 amino acids long.

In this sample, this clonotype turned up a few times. CDR3 protein: CASSLETGGPSGELFF. Here the CDR3 DNA reads TGCGCCAGCAGCTTGGAGACGGGAGGGCCAAGCGGGGAGCTGTTTTTT. The chain recombines TRBV5-1 with TRBJ2-2, with 8 bases that match TRBD2. Germline values: CDR1 SGHRS, CDR2 YFSETQ. V trimming: 0 bases; J trimming: 7 bases; junction bases outside the gene matches: 8. The CDR3 is 16 amino acids. The full variable domain, with the rest looked up from reference TRBV5-1 and TRBJ2-2, is KAGVTQTPRYLIKTRGQQVTLSCSPISGHRSVSWYQQTPGQGLQFLFEYFSETQRNKGNFPGRFSGRQFSNSRSEMNVSTLELGDSALYLCASSLETGGPSGELFFGEGSRLTVL.

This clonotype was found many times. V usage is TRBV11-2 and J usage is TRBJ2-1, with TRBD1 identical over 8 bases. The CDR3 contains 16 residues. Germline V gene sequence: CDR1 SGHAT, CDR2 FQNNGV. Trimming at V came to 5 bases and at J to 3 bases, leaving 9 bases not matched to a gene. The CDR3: CASSRWDRSDYNEQFF. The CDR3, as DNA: TGTGCCAGCAGCCGCTGGGACAGGTCAGACTACAATGAGCAGTTCTTC. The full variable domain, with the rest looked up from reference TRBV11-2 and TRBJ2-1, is EAGVAQSPRYKIIEKRQSVAFWCNPISGHATLYWYQQILGQGPKLLIQFQNNGVVDDSQLPKDRFSAERLKGVDSTLKIQPAKLEDSAVYLCASSRWDRSDYNEQFFGPGTRLTVL.

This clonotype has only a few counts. The CDR3 is CASSYDATYGYTF. The CDR3 nucleotides read TGTGCCAGCAGCTACGACGCAACCTATGGCTACACCTTC. J is TRBJ1-2 and V is TRBV5-4; D is undetermined. Trimming removed 3 bases at V and 4 bases at J, with 10 bases between. The CDR3 runs 13 residues. Germline-derived CDR1 and CDR2 are SGHNT and YYREEE (reference sequence).

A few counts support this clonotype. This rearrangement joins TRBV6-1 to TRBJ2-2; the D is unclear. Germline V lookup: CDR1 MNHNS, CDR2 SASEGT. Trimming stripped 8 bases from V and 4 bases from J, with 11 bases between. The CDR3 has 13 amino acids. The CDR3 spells CASGPDSTGELFF. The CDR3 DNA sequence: TGTGCCAGCGGGCCGGATTCCACCGGGGAGCTGTTTTTT.

The CDR3 region has the DNA TGCAGTGCTCCTATCCCTAGCGGGAGGGTAGATACGCAGTATTTT. Translating gives CSAPIPSGRVDTQYF. V gene TRBV20-1 combines with J gene TRBJ2-3, with TRBD2 identical over 12 bases. The CDR3 contains 15 residues. Germline assignment: CDR1 DFQATT and CDR2 SNEGSKA (reference sequence). Unmatched junction bases numbered 8, after V lost 5 bases and J lost 5 bases.

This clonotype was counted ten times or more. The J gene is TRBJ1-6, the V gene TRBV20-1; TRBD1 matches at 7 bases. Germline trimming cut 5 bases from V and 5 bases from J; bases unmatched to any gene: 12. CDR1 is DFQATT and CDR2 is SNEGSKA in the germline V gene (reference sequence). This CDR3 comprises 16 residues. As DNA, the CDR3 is TGCAGTGCTCCTCGGACAGGAGGGGAAAATAATTCACCCCTCCACTTT. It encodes CSAPRTGGENNSPLHF.

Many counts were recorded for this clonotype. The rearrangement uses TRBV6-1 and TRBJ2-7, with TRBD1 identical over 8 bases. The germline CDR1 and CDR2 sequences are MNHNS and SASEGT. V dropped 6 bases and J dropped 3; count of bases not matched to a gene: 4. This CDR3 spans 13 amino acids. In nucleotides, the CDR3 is TGTGCCAGCAGGGGACAGGTGGGCTACGAGCAGTACTTC. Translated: CASRGQVGYEQYF.

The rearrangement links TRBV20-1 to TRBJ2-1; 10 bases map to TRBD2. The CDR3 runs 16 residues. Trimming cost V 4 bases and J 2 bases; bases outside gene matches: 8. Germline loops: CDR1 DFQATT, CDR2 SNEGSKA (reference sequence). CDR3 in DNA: TGCAGTGCTACTCTCCGGACTAGCGGTACCTACAATGAGCAGTTCTTC. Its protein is CSATLRTSGTYNEQFF.

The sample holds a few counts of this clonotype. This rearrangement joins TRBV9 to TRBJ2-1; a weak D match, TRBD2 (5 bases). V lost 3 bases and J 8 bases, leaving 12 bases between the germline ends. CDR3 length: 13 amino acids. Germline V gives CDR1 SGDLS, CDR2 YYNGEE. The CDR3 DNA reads TGTGCCAGCAGCGCGACGAAGGAGGATGAGCAGTTCTTC. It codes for CASSATKEDEQFF.

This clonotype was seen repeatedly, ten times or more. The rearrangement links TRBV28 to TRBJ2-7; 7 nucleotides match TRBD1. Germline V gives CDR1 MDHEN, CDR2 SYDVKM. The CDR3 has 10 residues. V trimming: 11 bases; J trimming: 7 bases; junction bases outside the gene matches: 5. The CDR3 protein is CAGTASEQYF. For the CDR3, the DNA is TGTGCCGGGACAGCCTCTGAGCAGTACTTC.

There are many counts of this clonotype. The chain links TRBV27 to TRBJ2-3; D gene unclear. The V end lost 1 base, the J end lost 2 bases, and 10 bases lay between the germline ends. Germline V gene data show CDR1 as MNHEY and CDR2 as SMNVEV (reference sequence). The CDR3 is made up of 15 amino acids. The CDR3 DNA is TGTGCCAGCAGTTTATTAGCACGCTACACAGATACGCAGTATTTT. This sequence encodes CASSLLARYTDTQYF.

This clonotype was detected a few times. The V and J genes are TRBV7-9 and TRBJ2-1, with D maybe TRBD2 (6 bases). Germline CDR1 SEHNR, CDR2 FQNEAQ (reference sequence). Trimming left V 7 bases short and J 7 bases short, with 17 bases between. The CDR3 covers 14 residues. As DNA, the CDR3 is TGTGCCAGCACCGATAGCGGACGGGGGAATGAGCAGTTCTTC. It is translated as CASTDSGRGNEQFF.

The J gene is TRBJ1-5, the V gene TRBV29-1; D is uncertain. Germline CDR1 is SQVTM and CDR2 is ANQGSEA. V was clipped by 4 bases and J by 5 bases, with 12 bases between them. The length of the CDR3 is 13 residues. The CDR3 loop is CSVAENRHQPQHF. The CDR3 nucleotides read TGCAGCGTTGCAGAGAATCGACATCAGCCCCAGCATTTT.

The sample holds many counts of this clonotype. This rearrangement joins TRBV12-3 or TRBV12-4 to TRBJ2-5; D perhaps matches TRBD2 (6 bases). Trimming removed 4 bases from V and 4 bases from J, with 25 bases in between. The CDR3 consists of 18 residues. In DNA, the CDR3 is TGTGCCAGCAGTTCTCATGGAGGGACGGGCAGTAGGGCAGAGACCCAGTACTTC. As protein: CASSSHGGTGSRAETQYF.

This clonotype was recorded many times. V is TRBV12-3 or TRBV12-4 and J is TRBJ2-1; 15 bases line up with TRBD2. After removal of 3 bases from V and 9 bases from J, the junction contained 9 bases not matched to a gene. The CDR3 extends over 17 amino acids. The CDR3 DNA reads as TGTGCCAGCAGTTTCAATCTCGGGACTAGCGGGAGGACTGAGCAGTTCTTC. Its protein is CASSFNLGTSGRTEQFF.

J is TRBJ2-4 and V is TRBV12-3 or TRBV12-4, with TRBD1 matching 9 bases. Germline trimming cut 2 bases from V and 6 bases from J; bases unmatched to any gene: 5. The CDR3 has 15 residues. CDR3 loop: CASSLWTGVGNIQYF. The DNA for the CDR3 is TGTGCCAGCAGTTTATGGACAGGGGTGGGAAACATTCAGTACTTC.

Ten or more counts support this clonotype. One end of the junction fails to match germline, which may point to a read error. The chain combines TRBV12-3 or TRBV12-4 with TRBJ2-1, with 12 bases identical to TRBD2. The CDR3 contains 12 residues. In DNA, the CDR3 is TGTGCCAGCAGTTTGTCCCGACTAGCGGGAGTCTTC. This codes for CASSLSRLAGVF.

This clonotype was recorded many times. This CDR3 is CASRAAGTDYTEAFF. CDR3 nucleotides: TGTGCCAGCAGGGCCGCCGGGACGGACTACACTGAAGCTTTCTTT. The chain uses TRBV2 and TRBJ1-1, with D perhaps TRBD1 (5 bases). Germline V gene lookup returns CDR1 SNHLY and CDR2 FYNNEI. This CDR3 spans 15 amino acids. The V end was cut by 6 bases, the J end by 3 bases, with 17 bases between.

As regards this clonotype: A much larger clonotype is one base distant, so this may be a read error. CDR3 sequence: CSASVLRQVVQPQHF. The CDR3 nucleotides are TGCAGTGCTAGTGTTCTCAGACAGGTGGTTCAGCCCCAGCATTTT. The chain links TRBV20-1 to TRBJ1-5, with TRBD1 as a possible D gene (6 bases). Trimming took off 3 bases at V and 6 bases at J, with 18 bases between the two ends. The CDR3 is 15 amino acids. Germline values: CDR1 DFQATT, CDR2 SNEGSKA (reference sequence).